Detailed here is one T cell receptor (beta chain). What it binds is not known. The sample originates from a study of cytomegalovirus exposure and HLA in healthy donors. Whole-study findings and limits: Later on, an analysis tied approximately 17,000 TCR beta sequences to HLA alleles at 0.05 false discovery rate. Exclusion as indistinguishable affected some V segments, including TRBV6-2 and TRBV6-3.

PCR employed 60 Vbeta and 13 Jbeta primers. Sequencing used immunoSEQ multiplex PCR; TCRdb keeps in-frame clones, though not all of them. The sample lists tens of thousands of clones, about 9.5% occurring once. CDR3 length: 13 amino acids. V gave up 7 bases and J gave up 1 base, with 11 bases separating them. In germline, CDR1 is LNHDA, CDR2 SQIVND (reference sequence). The V gene is TRBV19, the J gene TRBJ2-7; tentatively, D is TRBD1 (5 bases). The TCR comes from a man in his fifties or sixties in good health and CMV-seropositive. Sequenced input: PBMCs. CDR3 sequence reads: CASNERGSYEQYF. DNA for the CDR3: TGTGCCAGTAACGAAAGGGGATCCTACGAGCAGTACTTC.